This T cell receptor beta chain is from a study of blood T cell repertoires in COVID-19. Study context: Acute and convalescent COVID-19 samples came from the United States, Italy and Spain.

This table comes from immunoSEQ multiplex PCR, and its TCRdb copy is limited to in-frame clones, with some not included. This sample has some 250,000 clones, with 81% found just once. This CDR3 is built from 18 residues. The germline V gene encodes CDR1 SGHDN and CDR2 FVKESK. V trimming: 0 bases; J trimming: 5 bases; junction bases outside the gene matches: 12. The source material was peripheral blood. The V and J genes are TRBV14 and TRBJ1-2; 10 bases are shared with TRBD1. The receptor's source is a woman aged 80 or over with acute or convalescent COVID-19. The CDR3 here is CASSQDTGTGALLYGYTF. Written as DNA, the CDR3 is TGTGCCAGCAGCCAAGATACCGGGACAGGGGCCCTGCTTTATGGCTACACCTTC.